One TCR beta chain is described in this entry. Libraries were UMI-labeled 5' RACE TRB cDNA. TCRdb reprocessed the 5' RACE reads; each CDR3 protein has one entry and no DNA is given. The sample has roughly 100,000 distinct CDR3 sequences. This CDR3 comprises 13 residues. CDR1 and CDR2 (germline): LNHNV, YYDKDF (reference sequence). The record originates from a study of CXCR3-negative and CXCR3-positive naive CD8 T cells. The source is a human donor in good health. Some clones in this sample may be carry-over from other donors' samples. What was sequenced was naive CXCR3- CD8+ T cells from blood. As for subset: CD45RO-CCR7+CD27+CD95- naive CD8+ T cells lacking CXCR3 (TNR3-). The chain combines TRBV15 with TRBJ2-5. The CDR3 protein is CATSRESAETQYF.